One sample yielded the 22 T cell receptor beta chains listed below, sequenced in a study of human T cells and chemical hapten exposure. As for time point: patch test 2, 6 weeks after DPC sensitization. Stated treatment: therapeutic diphenylcyclopropenone sensitization with weekly scalp DPC. TCRdb redid the calling of the RACE reads with MiXCR, one entry per CDR3 protein. In the table there are 110,000 to 150,000 distinct CDR3 sequences, 10% to 15% of which are singletons. Material: whole blood, obtained in connection with sensitization to the hapten diphenylcyclopropenone (DPC). These receptors were taken from a woman between 50 and 59 years old with alopecia areata. Some clones in this sample may be carry-over from other donors' samples.

The V call is TRBV18, the J call TRBJ2-7; 10 nucleotides match TRBD1. J was trimmed by 2 bases and V by 6 bases; bases with no gene match: 10. The CDR3 has 16 residues. Per germline, CDR1 KGHSH and CDR2 LQKENI. CDR3 sequence: CASSRIPGTGAYEQYF. The DNA for the CDR3 is TGTGCCAGCTCCCGAATACCCGGGACAGGGGCCTACGAGCAGTACTTC.

This clonotype appeared a few times. This sequence joins TRBV29-1 and TRBJ2-5; TRBD1 matches 10 bases. This CDR3 has 14 residues. V shed 8 bases and J 5 bases; nucleotides not matched to a gene: 11. Germline V gene lookup returns CDR1 SQVTM and CDR2 ANQGSEA. CDR3 sequence reads: CSTPGTGVKETQYF. CDR3 sequence (DNA): TGCAGCACACCGGGGACAGGGGTCAAGGAGACCCAGTACTTC. Drawing the rest from reference TRBV29-1 and TRBJ2-5, the complete variable domain is SAVISQKPSRDICQRGTSLTIQCQVDSQVTMMFWYRQQPGQSLTLIATANQGSEATYESGFVIDKFPISRPNLTFSTLTVSNMSPEDSSIYLCSTPGTGVKETQYFGPGTRLLVL.

This clonotype was observed a handful of times. This sequence joins TRBV20-1 and TRBJ1-6; D may be TRBD1 (5 bases). CDR1 is DFQATT, CDR2 SNEGSKA, per germline (reference sequence). The V gene lost 0 bases and the J gene lost 1 base, with 7 bases spanning the gap. The CDR3 is 15 amino acids. CDR3 region: CSARDRVSYNSPLHF. CDR3 in DNA: TGCAGTGCTAGAGACAGGGTATCCTATAATTCACCCCTCCACTTT.

The count of this clonotype is one. DNA for the CDR3: TGTGCCAGCAGCCAGAGGTTCTCTGGGGCCAACGTCCTGACTTTC. Amino acid sequence: CASSQRFSGANVLTF. This chain uses TRBV11-2 with TRBJ2-6; D is unresolved. This CDR3 contains 15 residues. V was trimmed by 5 bases and J by 0 bases, leaving 8 bases between them. Germline V CDR1 and CDR2: SGHAT, FQNNGV. Together with reference TRBV11-2 and TRBJ2-6, the CDR3 gives the full variable domain: EAGVAQSPRYKIIEKRQSVAFWCNPISGHATLYWYQQILGQGPKLLIQFQNNGVVDDSQLPKDRFSAERLKGVDSTLKIQPAKLEDSAVYLCASSQRFSGANVLTFGAGSRLTVL.

In its sample, this clonotype was seen a few times. This sequence joins TRBV5-1 and TRBJ2-7, with no clear D. Germline V gene data show CDR1 as SGHRS and CDR2 as YFSETQ. V lost 0 bases to trimming and J lost 3 bases, with 4 bases between them. This CDR3 comprises 12 residues. CDR3 sequence: CASSLASYEQYF. The CDR3 nucleotides read TGCGCCAGCAGCTTGGCCAGCTACGAGCAGTACTTC.

This clonotype appeared a few times. CDR3 protein: CASSVATGGTTGELFF. As DNA, the CDR3 is TGTGCCAGCAGCGTAGCCACAGGGGGAACCACCGGGGAGCTGTTTTTT. The rearrangement uses TRBV9 and TRBJ2-2; 8 positions match TRBD1. The CDR3 contains 16 residues. The V and J ends lost 0 bases and 4 bases, in that order; junction bases with no gene match: 5. Germline V gene lookup returns CDR1 SGDLS and CDR2 YYNGEE.

The chain joins TRBV18 to TRBJ2-6, with TRBD1 matching 9 bases. CDR3 length equals 16 residues. V was pared by 4 bases and J by 6 bases, with 7 bases of the junction left unmatched. From germline, CDR1 is KGHSH and CDR2 LQKENI. CDR3 sequence: CASSRATGGLANVLTF. The CDR3 bases are TGTGCCAGCTCACGAGCGACAGGGGGGTTGGCCAACGTCCTGACTTTC.

The V gene is TRBV20-1, the J gene TRBJ2-3; TRBD2 agrees at 7 bases. CDR3 length equals 14 residues. Germline values: CDR1 DFQATT, CDR2 SNEGSKA (reference sequence). V shed 5 bases, J shed 5 bases, and the junction held 10 bases outside the gene matches. DNA of the CDR3: TGCAGTGCTCTCCACCGGGGGGAGAGAGATACGCAGTATTTT. This translates into CSALHRGERDTQYF.

This rearrangement joins TRBV19 to TRBJ1-6; D not resolved. This CDR3 has 14 residues. Germline lookup yields CDR1 LNHDA and CDR2 SQIVND (reference sequence). Trimming removed 6 bases at V and 0 bases at J, with 6 bases between. CDR3 protein: CASRSDSYNSPLHF. CDR3 nucleotide sequence: TGTGCCAGTAGGTCTGACTCCTATAATTCACCCCTCCACTTT.

This chain links TRBV29-1 with TRBJ2-7, with D perhaps matching TRBD2 (5 bases). Germline values: CDR1 SQVTM, CDR2 ANQGSEA. V was trimmed by 4 bases and J by 5 bases, leaving 9 bases between them. The CDR3 consists of 11 residues. Here the CDR3 reads CSVVGLNEQYF. The CDR3 DNA reads as TGCAGCGTTGTTGGACTCAACGAGCAGTACTTC.

The V call is TRBV28, the J call TRBJ2-1, with TRBD2 as a possible D gene (5 bases). The germline V gene has CDR1 MDHEN and CDR2 SYDVKM. Trimming removed 10 bases at V and 6 bases at J, with 22 bases between. The length of the CDR3 is 15 residues. CDR3 sequence: CATPTSAGRPNEQFF. CDR3 bases: TGTGCCACCCCGACTTCGGCGGGCAGGCCCAATGAGCAGTTCTTC.

The chain recombines TRBV6-8 with TRBJ2-1; D not resolved. V shed 2 bases and J shed 7 bases, with 12 bases lying between them. This CDR3 has 14 amino acids. The germline gives CDR1 MNHGY, CDR2 SAAAGT. The CDR3 DNA sequence: TGTGCCAGCAGTTACGAGACCTGCCCTAATGAGCAGTTCTTC. As protein: CASSYETCPNEQFF.

This clonotype appeared many times. Written as DNA, the CDR3 is TGTGCCAGCAGCTTATCGACGGCGAACACTGAAGCTTTCTTT. This gives the protein CASSLSTANTEAFF. The chain combines TRBV7-2 with TRBJ1-1; no definite D call. CDR3 length: 14 residues. CDR1 and CDR2 (germline): SGHTA, FQGNSA. V shed 2 bases and J shed 1 base, with 8 bases lying between them.

This clonotype has only a few counts. This sequence joins TRBV2 and TRBJ2-7; 8 bases map to TRBD2. The germline gives CDR1 SNHLY, CDR2 FYNNEI. CDR3 length equals 12 residues. V gave up 6 bases and J gave up 10 bases; unmatched junction bases: 8. The CDR3 DNA is TGTGCCAGCAGACTAGCGGAGATGAACCAGTACTTC. This sequence encodes CASRLAEMNQYF.

The chain recombines TRBV7-9 with TRBJ1-2; 7 positions agree with TRBD1. Germline CDR1 reads SEHNR; CDR2 reads FQNEAQ (reference sequence). V gave up 4 bases and J gave up 5 bases; unmatched junction bases: 10. CDR3 size: 15 residues. CDR3: CASSSGQALGYGYTF. CDR3 nucleotides: TGTGCCAGCAGCTCCGGACAGGCCCTTGGGTATGGCTACACCTTC.

This clonotype occurred a few times. The chain is built from TRBV30 and TRBJ1-4; 7 bases are shared with TRBD1. Germline loops: CDR1 GTSNPN, CDR2 SVGIG (reference sequence). This CDR3 has 13 amino acids. The V segment lost 4 bases and the J segment 5 bases; nucleotides outside the gene matches: 4. This chain's CDR3 is CAWKTGLNEKLFF. The CDR3 DNA follows: TGTGCCTGGAAGACAGGGTTAAATGAAAAACTGTTTTTT.

This clonotype was seen many times. V and J are TRBV7-2 and TRBJ2-1, with unresolved D. CDR1 and CDR2 (germline): SGHTA, FQGNSA. The CDR3 consists of 12 residues. With 4 bases removed from V and 10 bases from J, the gap between germline ends came to 11 bases. CDR3 residues: CASSSTYYEQFF. CDR3 coding DNA: TGTGCCAGCAGCTCCACCTACTACGAGCAGTTCTTC. Full variable domain (rest looked up from reference TRBV7-2 and TRBJ2-1): GAGVSQSPSNKVTEKGKDVELRCDPISGHTALYWYRQSLGQGLEFLIYFQGNSAPDKSGLPSDRFSAERTGGSVSTLTIQRTQQEDSAVYLCASSSTYYEQFFGPGTRLTVL.

The table lists this clonotype with a few counts. The gene calls are TRBV7-3 and TRBJ2-5, with D possibly being TRBD2 (5 bases). V lost 4 bases and J 2 bases, leaving 14 bases between the germline ends. Germline values: CDR1 SGHTA, CDR2 FQGTGA. The CDR3 sequence is 15 residues long. CDR3 coding DNA: TGTGCCAGCAGCTCCACGGGGTTAATACAAGAGACCCAGTACTTC. Its protein is CASSSTGLIQETQYF.

This clonotype was recorded only once. In DNA form, the CDR3 reads TGCAGCGTTGCTCCCGGACAGGGATACGAGCAGTACTTC. Translated, it gives CSVAPGQGYEQYF. The chain recombines TRBV29-1 with TRBJ2-7, with 8 bases that match TRBD1. V dropped 4 bases and J dropped 4; count of bases not matched to a gene: 6. CDR3 length: 13 residues. Per the germline V gene, CDR1 is SQVTM and CDR2 is ANQGSEA.

This clonotype was seen many times. The chain has TRBV2 and TRBJ2-1; D is perhaps TRBD2 (5 bases). V was pared by 8 bases and J by 10 bases, with 18 bases between. CDR1 is SNHLY and CDR2 is FYNNEI in the germline V gene. The CDR3 consists of 13 residues. The CDR3 region has the DNA TGTGCCAGCGTCGAGGGAGTACGGTGGGAGCAGTTCTTC. As protein: CASVEGVRWEQFF.

This clonotype was detected a few times. The genes are TRBV14 and TRBJ2-2; D might be TRBD2 (6 bases). There are 19 residues in the CDR3. V dropped 4 bases and J dropped 1 base, with 22 bases sitting between them. Germline CDR1 and CDR2: SGHDN and FVKESK. CDR3 DNA: TGTGCCAGCAGCCCCAGGGAGGCGGGAATACTGGTGAACACCGGGGAGCTGTTTTTT. Protein sequence: CASSPREAGILVNTGELFF.

The chain carries TRBV7-8 and TRBJ1-4, with 11 bases matching TRBD1. The germline V gene has CDR1 SGHVS and CDR2 FQNEAQ. The CDR3 is 14 amino acids. With V trimmed by 5 bases and J by 9 bases, 5 bases remained unmatched. The CDR3 sequence: CASSHGTGGQKLFF. The CDR3 DNA reads as TGTGCCAGCAGCCACGGGACAGGGGGACAAAAACTGTTTTTT.